Following are 8 T cell receptor beta chains from one sample sequenced in a study of radiation and T cells in renal cell carcinoma. Some clones are missing from TCRdb's copy, which holds only in-frame ones; the method was immunoSEQ multiplex PCR. The sample consists of around 26,000 clones, more than 45% of them appearing once. Treatment denoted: treatment-naive control, cytoreductive nephrectomy. Sequenced here: tumor tissue, sampled from a patient whose treatment was nephrectomy without radiotherapy. Receptors originate from a man between 35 and 55 years old with renal cell carcinoma.

V and J are TRBV6-5 and TRBJ2-1; TRBD2 aligns across 13 bases. Germline V gene sequence: CDR1 MNHEY, CDR2 SVGAGI. J gave up 7 bases and V 6 bases, and 6 bases lay outside the gene matches. This CDR3 has 15 amino acids. The CDR3 DNA sequence: TGTGCCAGCAGAAAACTAGCGGGGGGGCCAAATGAGCAGTTCTTC. It translates to CASRKLAGGPNEQFF.

The chain has TRBV19 and TRBJ2-1, with 7 bases matching TRBD1. Unmatched junction bases numbered 8, after V lost 6 bases and J lost 6 bases. Germline V gene lookup returns CDR1 LNHDA and CDR2 SQIVND (reference sequence). The CDR3 runs to 14 residues. CDR3 protein: CASRTRQGLNEQFF. The CDR3 DNA follows: TGTGCCAGTAGGACTCGACAGGGTCTCAATGAGCAGTTCTTC.

This clone was recorded at least ten times. This chain's CDR3 is CASSRGEINSPLHF. The CDR3 DNA follows: TGTGCCAGTTCTCGGGGGGAAATCAATTCACCCCTCCACTTT. This rearrangement joins TRBV19 to TRBJ1-6; D perhaps matches TRBD1 (5 bases). The ends were cut back, 8 bases at V and 7 bases at J, with 15 bases in the middle. CDR1 and CDR2 from the germline V gene are LNHDA and SQIVND (reference sequence). This CDR3 spans 14 amino acids.

This clone was picked up a small number of times. The chain joins TRBV10-2 to TRBJ2-2; D is unclear. Germline V gene sequence: CDR1 WSHSY, CDR2 SAAADI. V was clipped by 5 bases and J by 1 base, with 11 bases between them. The CDR3 loop spans 15 amino acids. In nucleotides, the CDR3 is TGCGCCAGCAGTCATCCCAGTGGGAACACCGGGGAGCTGTTTTTT. This gives the protein CASSHPSGNTGELFF.

The chain has TRBV28 and TRBJ1-2, with TRBD1 matching 8 bases. The germline gives CDR1 MDHEN, CDR2 SYDVKM. The CDR3 is 14 residues long. V lost 3 bases and J lost 4; bases outside the gene matches: 4. CDR3 sequence (DNA): TGTGCCAGCAGTTTGACAGGGGAACTCTATGGCTACACCTTC. Encoded protein: CASSLTGELYGYTF.

The V call is TRBV9, the J call TRBJ1-3, with D possibly TRBD1 on 5 matching bases. V was trimmed by 0 bases and J by 2 bases, leaving 21 bases between them. CDR3 length: 19 residues. Germline V gene sequence: CDR1 SGDLS, CDR2 YYNGEE. This chain's CDR3 is CASSVAGGGKNLPGNTIYF. CDR3 sequence (DNA): TGTGCCAGCAGCGTAGCCGGGGGAGGTAAGAACCTCCCTGGAAACACCATATATTTT.

The chain joins TRBV27 to TRBJ2-1; tentative D call: TRBD2 (6 bases). The V gene lost 5 bases and the J gene lost 7 bases, with 18 bases spanning the gap. Germline V gene lookup returns CDR1 MNHEY and CDR2 SMNVEV (reference sequence). The CDR3 runs to 15 residues. CDR3 in amino acids: CASSLLVKGRNEQFF. Here the CDR3 DNA reads TGTGCCAGCAGTCTCTTGGTGAAGGGGAGGAATGAGCAGTTCTTC.

This clone appeared a few times. Other DNA sequences in the sample encode the same CDR3. V is TRBV5-1 and J is TRBJ1-2; D call uncertain. The V end was cut by 3 bases, the J end by 1 base, with 7 bases between. CDR1 is SGHRS, CDR2 YFSETQ, per germline. The CDR3 spans 13 residues. The CDR3 nucleotides are TGCGCCAGCAGCTCGGACGGTAACTATGGCTACACCTTC. It translates to CASSSDGNYGYTF.